The rows below give T cell receptor beta chains drawn from one sample of a study of cytomegalovirus exposure and HLA in healthy donors. Assay: immunoSEQ multiplex PCR; the TCRdb copy retains only in-frame clones and omits some. The sample has 200,000 to 250,000 clones, roughly 80% seen once; the top ten hold about 3%. The sequenced sample consisted of PBMCs. These TCRs come from a young man in good health and CMV-seronegative. CDR3s include the opening cysteine and the closing phenylalanine or tryptophan. A D gene is named only where the DNA matches it firmly. Not every row has a clone size; where given, it reads once, few, many or a size class.

D gene	V gene	clone size	J gene	CDR3 protein	CDR3 DNA
.	TRBV5-4	.	TRBJ1-2	CASSLSVDGYTF	TGTGCCAGCAGCCTCTCGGTGGATGGCTACACCTTC
TRBD1	TRBV5-1	.	TRBJ2-5	CASSGGQGGLETQYF	TGCGCCAGCAGCGGGGGACAGGGAGGGCTAGAGACCCAGTACTTC
.	TRBV7-9	.	TRBJ1-4	CASSLTGPNEKLFF	TGTGCCAGCAGCCTCACAGGGCCGAATGAAAAACTGTTTTTT
.	TRBV7-8	.	TRBJ2-5	CASSLEPVQETQYF	TGTGCCAGCAGCTTAGAACCAGTACAAGAGACCCAGTACTTC
TRBD1	TRBV5-1	.	TRBJ1-6	CASSLQGDLGNSPLHF	TGCGCCAGCAGCTTACAGGGGGACCTTGGCAATTCACCCCTCCACTTT
.	TRBV6-5	.	TRBJ2-3	CASSLGLGTDTQYF	TGTGCCAGCAGCTTGGGACTCGGCACAGATACGCAGTATTTT
.	TRBV27	once	TRBJ1-5	CASSLVGGTSNQPQHF	TGTGCCAGCAGTTTAGTCGGGGGAACTTCCAATCAGCCCCAGCATTTT
.	TRBV28	.	TRBJ1-1	CASSLWAGATEAFF	TGTGCCAGCAGTTTATGGGCAGGGGCCACTGAAGCTTTCTTT
.	TRBV30	.	TRBJ1-1	CAWKPSGIEAFF	TGTGCCTGGAAACCCTCGGGGATTGAAGCTTTCTTT
TRBD1	TRBV7-9	once	TRBJ1-2	CASSPIQGADYGYTF	TGTGCCAGCAGCCCTATTCAGGGGGCAGACTATGGCTACACCTTC
.	TRBV18	.	TRBJ2-7	CASSPQGETYEQYF	TGTGCCAGCTCACCACAGGGGGAAACCTACGAGCAGTACTTC
TRBD1	TRBV20-1	.	TRBJ2-5	CSAYRGTQYF	TGCAGTGCGTACAGGGGGACCCAGTACTTC
.	TRBV7-2	.	TRBJ2-7	CASSLEAGYEQYF	TGTGCCAGCAGCTTAGAGGCGGGGTACGAGCAGTACTTC
.	TRBV28	.	TRBJ2-1	CASSLSGGLADEQFF	TGTGCCAGCAGTTTGTCGGGGGGCTTGGCTGATGAGCAGTTCTTC
TRBD1	TRBV5-1	.	TRBJ1-3	CASSRGQGSGNTIYF	TGCGCCAGCAGCCGCGGACAGGGCTCTGGAAACACCATATATTTT
.	TRBV6-6	few	TRBJ1-6	CASSYEIPTNSPLHF	TGTGCCAGCAGTTACGAAATACCCACAAATTCACCCCTCCACTTT
TRBD1	TRBV6-1	.	TRBJ2-4	CASSAPQGAAKNIQYF	TGTGCCAGCAGTGCTCCCCAGGGGGCAGCCAAAAACATTCAGTACTTC
.	TRBV11-2	once	TRBJ1-1	CASSSRGKNTEAFF	TGTGCCAGCAGCTCAAGGGGGAAGAACACTGAAGCTTTCTTT
.	TRBV28	.	TRBJ1-1	CASSSRQDKNTEAFF	TGTGCCAGCAGTTCCCGACAGGACAAGAACACTGAAGCTTTCTTT
TRBD2	TRBV2	.	TRBJ2-1	CASSEGGGNYNEQFF	TGTGCCAGCAGTGAAGGGGGGGGAAACTACAATGAGCAGTTCTTC
.	TRBV19	.	TRBJ1-4	CASSPRTANEKLFF	TGTGCCAGTAGTCCCCGGACAGCGAATGAAAAACTGTTTTTT
TRBD1	TRBV7-2	.	TRBJ2-2	CASSKDRVDTGELFF	TGTGCCAGCAGCAAGGACAGGGTTGACACCGGGGAGCTGTTTTTT
.	TRBV6-5	.	TRBJ2-3	CASSYSRQDTDTQYF	TGTGCCAGCAGTTACTCGAGACAGGACACAGATACGCAGTATTTT
.	TRBV4-1	.	TRBJ2-5	CASSQAPMGGGGTQYF	TGCGCCAGCAGCCAAGCCCCTATGGGCGGAGGCGGGACCCAGTACTTC
.	TRBV27	.	TRBJ2-1	CASSFGASEQFF	TGTGCCAGCAGTTTTGGAGCAAGTGAGCAGTTCTTC
TRBD1	TRBV7-9	.	TRBJ2-7	CASSLFSGGNSYEQYF	TGTGCCAGCAGCCTATTTTCAGGGGGCAACAGCTACGAGCAGTACTTC
.	TRBV11-3	.	TRBJ1-1	CASSSMDRGLRTEAFF	TGTGCCAGCAGCTCTATGGACAGAGGGTTGAGAACTGAAGCTTTCTTT
TRBD1	TRBV2	.	TRBJ1-6	CASRQGLNNSPLHF	TGTGCCAGCAGACAGGGGCTAAATAATTCACCCCTCCACTTT
.	TRBV7-2	.	TRBJ2-4	CASSLASPVDIQYF	TGTGCCAGCAGCTTGGCTAGTCCGGTGGACATTCAGTACTTC
TRBD1	TRBV6-4	few	TRBJ2-1	CASTQGAGTGGEQFF	TGTGCCAGCACCCAAGGGGCCGGGACAGGAGGTGAGCAGTTCTTC
.	TRBV18	few	TRBJ1-3	CASSPVPVTNSGNTIYF	TGTGCCAGCTCACCAGTCCCGGTGACTAACTCTGGAAACACCATATATTTT
TRBD1	TRBV5-4	once	TRBJ2-7	CASSQKGTGNSYEQYF	TGTGCCAGCAGCCAGAAAGGGACAGGGAACTCCTACGAGCAGTACTTC
TRBD1	TRBV10-3	.	TRBJ1-3	CALTGDSGNTIYF	TGTGCCCTAACAGGGGACTCTGGAAACACCATATATTTT